Given below is one T cell receptor (beta chain) in context. Antigen: not known. All of the isolated RNA was reverse transcribed, so expressed TCRB transcripts were sequenced. Profiling relied on immunoSEQ multiplex PCR, and the TCRdb table lists in-frame clones only, not all of them. Of roughly 100,000 clones in the sample, approximately 30% are singletons; the top ten hold about 0.57%. This record comes from a study of beta chain features in type 1 diabetes. Overall study results and limits: Sequencing from cDNA could over-represent high-TCR-expressing cells. PCR, the amplification step, might favor shorter templates, equally in patients and controls. Researchers reported that naive, central memory and Treg TCRB repertoires appeared more similar in patients than in healthy donors. Shorter TCRB CDR3s, moderately but significantly so, were found in Type 1 diabetes patients in all four CD4+ subsets. Patients with type 1 diabetes carried fewer insertions and had more deletions at their VDJ junctions.

The ends were cut back, 3 bases at V and 3 bases at J, with 3 bases in the middle. There are 11 residues in the CDR3. CDR1 is KGHSH, CDR2 LQKENI, per germline. The source material was central memory CD4+ T cells from blood. This TCR was sampled from a young woman with type 1 diabetes. The chain employs TRBV18 and TRBJ2-7, with no clear D. In nucleotides, the CDR3 is TGTGCCAGCTCACCCAACTACGAGCAGTACTTC. Its translation: CASSPNYEQYF.